The 31 T cell receptor beta chains below come from one sample, sequenced in a study of control samples from healthy donors and cancer patients. Clones were sequenced by immunoSEQ multiplex PCR, and TCRdb holds only the in-frame ones, with some missing. The sample has about 92,000 clones; roughly 78% are singletons. Sequencing used blood. All receptors derive from a woman between 55 and 75 years old in good health.

This chain joins TRBV2 and TRBJ1-4; D perhaps matches TRBD1 (5 bases). This CDR3 spans 12 amino acids. Germline values: CDR1 SNHLY, CDR2 FYNNEI. Trimming shortened V by 6 bases and J by 7 bases, and 9 bases separated the two germline ends. The chain's CDR3 is CASRGTGEKLFF. The CDR3 DNA is TGTGCCAGCAGGGGGACGGGTGAAAAACTGTTTTTT.

V and J are TRBV4-2 and TRBJ2-5; 8 bases are shared with TRBD2. CDR1 and CDR2 from the germline V gene are LGHNA and YNFKEQ. The CDR3 is made up of 14 amino acids. Trimming at V came to 1 base and at J to 2 bases, leaving 0 bases not matched to a gene. As DNA, the CDR3 is TGTGCCAGCAGCCAAGTAGCGGGGCAAGAGACCCAGTACTTC. Translation: CASSQVAGQETQYF.

This chain uses TRBV6-1 with TRBJ1-6, with D possibly TRBD1 on 5 matching bases. V lost 1 base and J 6 bases, leaving 10 bases between the germline ends. There are 15 residues in the CDR3. Germline-derived CDR1 and CDR2 are MNHNS and SASEGT. In DNA form, the CDR3 reads TGTGCCAGCAGTGAAGTTCGGGGCGGTAATTCACCCCTCCACTTT. It is translated as CASSEVRGGNSPLHF.

The chain uses TRBV29-1 and TRBJ1-2; 7 nucleotides line up with TRBD1. This CDR3 comprises 15 residues. Germline V gene sequence: CDR1 SQVTM, CDR2 ANQGSEA. The J segment lost 5 bases and the V segment lost 4 bases, leaving 13 bases of the junction unmatched. This CDR3 is CSVGVGDRKSYGYTF. Here the CDR3 DNA reads TGCAGCGTTGGGGTGGGGGACAGAAAGTCTTATGGCTACACCTTC. Complete variable domain (other parts from reference TRBV29-1 and TRBJ1-2): SAVISQKPSRDICQRGTSLTIQCQVDSQVTMMFWYRQQPGQSLTLIATANQGSEATYESGFVIDKFPISRPNLTFSTLTVSNMSPEDSSIYLCSVGVGDRKSYGYTFGSGTRLTVV.

CDR3 protein: CASSETVNYGYTF. CDR3 bases: TGTGCCAGCAGCGAGACAGTGAACTATGGCTACACCTTC. The V gene is TRBV5-6, the J gene TRBJ1-2, with a weak D call TRBD1 (5 bases). The germline CDR1 and CDR2 sequences are SGHDT and YYEEEE. The V end was cut by 4 bases, the J end by 2 bases, with 9 bases between. The CDR3 has 13 amino acids.

V gene TRBV7-2 combines with J gene TRBJ1-2; D gene unclear. The CDR3 is 15 amino acids. V shed 1 base and J shed 2 bases, with 11 bases lying between them. The germline V gene encodes CDR1 SGHTA and CDR2 FQGNSA. CDR3 DNA: TGTGCCAGCAGCTTAGGGGTGGGCGCCAACTATGGCTACACCTTC. As protein: CASSLGVGANYGYTF.

In this sample, this clone turned up once. The chain is built from TRBV12-3 or TRBV12-4 and TRBJ2-2; unclear D gene. The CDR3 runs to 13 residues. V was trimmed by 2 bases and J by 1 base, leaving 2 bases between them. The DNA of the CDR3 is TGTGCCAGCAGTTTACGGAACACCGGGGAGCTGTTTTTT. Its protein is CASSLRNTGELFF.

The chain couples TRBV28 to TRBJ2-7; D possibly corresponds to TRBD2 (5 bases). Germline V gives CDR1 MDHEN, CDR2 SYDVKM. V lost 7 bases and J lost 5, with 15 bases in between. This CDR3 has 13 residues. The CDR3 bases are TGTGCCAGCACCTCGTCCGGGGTCGACGAGCAGTACTTC. The encoded protein is CASTSSGVDEQYF.

The rearrangement uses TRBV12-3 or TRBV12-4 and TRBJ1-2; D is ambiguous. CDR3 size: 13 residues. The V gene lost 6 bases and the J gene lost 3 bases, with 11 bases spanning the gap. Written as DNA, the CDR3 is TGTGCCAGCAGCCCCGGGAAGCACTATGGCTACACCTTC. Amino acid sequence: CASSPGKHYGYTF.

J is TRBJ2-5 and V is TRBV20-1, with unresolved D. In germline, CDR1 is DFQATT, CDR2 SNEGSKA (reference sequence). Trimming took 5 bases from V and 3 from J, leaving 7 bases between them. The CDR3 totals 11 residues. The CDR3 DNA reads TGCAGTGCTGGCCAAAAAGAGACCCAGTACTTC. Protein product: CSAGQKETQYF.

The rearrangement uses TRBV2 and TRBJ1-2; 11 nucleotides line up with TRBD1. V was clipped by 5 bases and J by 4 bases; unmatched bases: 6. Germline loops: CDR1 SNHLY, CDR2 FYNNEI. The CDR3 contains 15 residues. The CDR3 DNA reads TGTGCCAGCAGTTCCGGGACAGGGGGGCCCTATGGCTACACCTTC. Translated, it gives CASSSGTGGPYGYTF.

This chain links TRBV25-1 with TRBJ1-2; no clear D. The V and J ends lost 4 bases and 5 bases respectively, with 17 bases between them. From germline, CDR1 is MGHDK and CDR2 SYGVNS. The CDR3 sequence is 15 residues long. The CDR3 DNA sequence: TGTGCCAGCAGTGGAGGAGCAGGAACTCTTTATGGCTACACCTTC. Encoded protein: CASSGGAGTLYGYTF.

The rearrangement links TRBV4-3 to TRBJ2-3, with 8 positions matching TRBD1. Germline V CDR1 and CDR2: LGHNA, YSLEER. The CDR3 covers 15 residues. V shed 2 bases and J 1 base; nucleotides not matched to a gene: 2. In DNA form, the CDR3 reads TGCGCCAGCAGCCAATCGGGACAGGGCACAGATACGCAGTATTTT. Protein product: CASSQSGQGTDTQYF.

The rearrangement uses TRBV4-1 and TRBJ2-3; D not certain. V dropped 0 bases and J dropped 7 bases, with 11 bases sitting between them. CDR3 size: 14 residues. Germline V gives CDR1 MGHRA, CDR2 YSYEKL. Here the CDR3 reads CASSQDQAPYTQYF. The CDR3 DNA is TGCGCCAGCAGCCAAGATCAGGCTCCTTATACGCAGTATTTT.

The chain has TRBV29-1 and TRBJ2-7; D gene uncertain. The CDR3 has 14 amino acids. Germline-derived CDR1 and CDR2 are SQVTM and ANQGSEA. Deletions cut 4 bases from V and 4 bases from J, with 17 bases between. CDR3 DNA sequence: TGCAGCGTTGTTGAGGCAGACAAAATATACGAGCAGTACTTC. Amino acids: CSVVEADKIYEQYF.

The rearrangement uses TRBV5-5 and TRBJ2-1; 9 bases are shared with TRBD2. CDR1 is SGHKS, CDR2 YYEKEE, per germline (reference sequence). The CDR3 length is 16 residues. Trimming at V came to 6 bases and at J to 1 base, leaving 8 bases not matched to a gene. The CDR3 bases are TGTGCCAGCAAACCAATAGCGGGAGATTCCTACAATGAGCAGTTCTTC. This translates into CASKPIAGDSYNEQFF.

V and J are TRBV10-3 and TRBJ1-2; 9 positions match TRBD1. Germline CDR1 is ENHRY and CDR2 is SYGVKD. The V and J ends lost 5 bases and 6 bases, in that order; junction bases with no gene match: 4. The CDR3 runs 13 residues. CDR3 bases: TGTGCCATCAGTTTGACAGGGGGGGATGGCTACACCTTC. As protein: CAISLTGGDGYTF.

The chain couples TRBV7-9 to TRBJ2-3; TRBD2 matches 13 bases. CDR3 size: 16 residues. Germline loops: CDR1 SEHNR, CDR2 FQNEAQ (reference sequence). Losses at the gene ends were 4 bases for V and 8 bases for J; bases not matched to a gene: 9. CDR3 in DNA: TGTGCCAGCAGCTCGTCCGGACTAGCGGGAGCTGGTACGCAGTATTTT. Protein product: CASSSSGLAGAGTQYF.

V and J are TRBV27 and TRBJ2-3, with TRBD2 as a possible D gene (5 bases). The CDR3 has 16 residues. V was cut by 6 bases and J by 2 bases, with 18 bases left in between. Germline V gene sequence: CDR1 MNHEY, CDR2 SMNVEV (reference sequence). The CDR3 DNA is TGTGCCAGCAGCACATCCGAGCGGCAATACACAGATACGCAGTATTTT. Encoded protein: CASSTSERQYTDTQYF.

In this sample, this clone turned up once. The rearrangement uses TRBV11-2 and TRBJ1-4, with TRBD1 matching over 8 bases. Germline CDR1 SGHAT, CDR2 FQNNGV. The CDR3 extends over 18 amino acids. V gave up 5 bases and J gave up 2 bases; unmatched junction bases: 13. This CDR3 reads CASSLTGQGRGTNEKLFF. The CDR3 nucleotides read TGTGCCAGCAGCCTGACCGGACAGGGCAGGGGTACTAATGAAAAACTGTTTTTT.

V and J are TRBV4-1 and TRBJ2-7, with D perhaps TRBD1 (6 bases). This CDR3 has 13 residues. V gave up 3 bases and J gave up 2 bases, with 8 bases separating them. Germline V gene lookup returns CDR1 MGHRA and CDR2 YSYEKL. The CDR3 sequence is CASSQGQAYEQYF. In DNA form, the CDR3 reads TGCGCCAGCAGCCAGGGACAAGCCTACGAGCAGTACTTC.

This chain links TRBV5-5 with TRBJ1-1; TRBD1 is a possible D gene (6 bases). The germline gives CDR1 SGHKS, CDR2 YYEKEE (reference sequence). The CDR3 length is 16 residues. The V gene lost 0 bases and the J gene lost 11 bases, with 23 bases spanning the gap. The CDR3 DNA follows: TGTGCCAGCAGCTTGGCTGGGACAACGGGGATGGCGTGGGCTTTCTTT. Translated: CASSLAGTTGMAWAFF.

The chain is built from TRBV5-1 and TRBJ2-1; TRBD2 is a possible D gene (5 bases). The V end lost 0 bases, the J end lost 8 bases, and 15 bases lay between the germline ends. The CDR3 is 15 residues long. Looked up from germline, CDR1 is SGHRS and CDR2 is YFSETQ. The CDR3 loop is CASSLAASRSDEQFF. The CDR3 nucleotides read TGCGCCAGCAGCTTGGCGGCTAGCCGGAGTGATGAGCAGTTCTTC.

J is TRBJ1-2 and V is TRBV20-1; no clear D gene. There are 11 residues in the CDR3. Germline lookup yields CDR1 DFQATT and CDR2 SNEGSKA (reference sequence). The ends were cut back, 1 base at V and 5 bases at J, with 5 bases in the middle. CDR3 sequence (DNA): TGCAGTGCTAGAGGGGTTTATGGCTACACCTTC. It translates to CSARGVYGYTF.

The chain joins TRBV19 to TRBJ2-2; 7 bases are a match to TRBD2. V gave up 3 bases and J gave up 1 base; unmatched junction bases: 2. Germline V lookup: CDR1 LNHDA, CDR2 SQIVND (reference sequence). The CDR3 covers 15 residues. The CDR3, as DNA: TGTGCCAGTAGTATCGCGGGGGTGAACACCGGGGAGCTGTTTTTT. Protein product: CASSIAGVNTGELFF.

The J gene is TRBJ1-3, the V gene TRBV30; a weak D match, TRBD1 (5 bases). The V end lost 0 bases, the J end lost 0 bases, and 18 bases lay between the germline ends. The CDR3 loop spans 18 amino acids. Germline-derived CDR1 and CDR2 are GTSNPN and SVGIG (reference sequence). The chain's CDR3 is CAWSVRIGALHSGNTIYF. CDR3 DNA sequence: TGTGCCTGGAGTGTAAGGATAGGGGCACTACACTCTGGAAACACCATATATTTT.

In regard to this clone: Within the sample, other DNA sequences also encode this same CDR3. The chain joins TRBV7-2 to TRBJ2-7; 8 nucleotides agree with TRBD1. This CDR3 region has 14 residues. V lost 5 bases, J lost 3 bases, and 6 bases stayed unmatched. The germline CDR1 and CDR2 sequences are SGHTA and FQGNSA. The CDR3 nucleotides read TGTGCCAGCAGCCCCAGGACAGGGAACTACGAGCAGTACTTC. The encoded protein is CASSPRTGNYEQYF.

The rearrangement links TRBV28 to TRBJ2-4; no definite D call. The CDR3 is 14 amino acids. Per germline, CDR1 MDHEN and CDR2 SYDVKM. V was cut by 5 bases and J by 5 bases, with 13 bases left in between. This chain's CDR3 is CASSPRLRQNIQYF. In nucleotides, the CDR3 is TGTGCCAGCAGTCCCCGTTTACGCCAAAACATTCAGTACTTC.

This clone was seen only once. This chain joins TRBV2 and TRBJ2-7; D remains unclear. The CDR3 extends over 16 amino acids. Trimming removed 0 bases from V and 0 bases from J, with 12 bases in between. CDR1 is SNHLY and CDR2 is FYNNEI in the germline V gene. The CDR3 region is CASSEALTILSYEQYF. In nucleotides, the CDR3 is TGTGCCAGCAGTGAAGCGCTTACAATTCTCTCCTACGAGCAGTACTTC.

The chain carries TRBV20-1 and TRBJ2-2; D could derive from TRBD1 or TRBD2 (6 bases each). Germline CDR1 reads DFQATT; CDR2 reads SNEGSKA (reference sequence). The germline V and J ends were trimmed by 3 bases and 7 bases, with 15 bases remaining between them. CDR3 length: 14 residues. In DNA form, the CDR3 reads TGCAGTGCTAGTACGGGGGCGAGTCTCGGGGAGCTGTTTTTT. This sequence encodes CSASTGASLGELFF.

J is TRBJ1-3 and V is TRBV24-1; D unresolved. CDR1 is KGHDR and CDR2 is SFDVKD in the germline V gene. V was trimmed by 3 bases and J by 3 bases, leaving 8 bases between them. The CDR3 contains 14 residues. The CDR3, as DNA: TGTGCCACCAGTGATACCGGGCATGGAAACACCATATATTTT. As protein: CATSDTGHGNTIYF.